Below, one T cell receptor (beta chain) is given with its context. What it recognizes is unknown. V lost 3 bases and J 2 bases, leaving 8 bases between the germline ends. The V gene's germline CDR1 is LNHDA and CDR2 SQIVND (reference sequence). The CDR3 consists of 13 residues. Investigators prepared the TCR beta libraries by applying iRepertoire HTBI primers and Arm-PCR of CDR3 regions. MiXCR, applied by TCRdb to the multiplex PCR reads, yields one record per CDR3 protein. The table lists roughly 400,000 distinct CDR3 sequences, under 25% of them singletons. The sample comes from a study of regulatory T cells in long-lasting Graves disease. General study points: Compared with new cases, persistent Graves' patients showed reduced TCR diversity. Sharing of public clonotypes was greater in persistent patients (under 3,000) than in new patients (roughly 880).

Sample time point: persistent/refractory GD, antithyroid drugs over 5 years with positive TRAb. After RNA was extracted from PBMCs, the TCR library was made from it. This clonotype was sampled from a female donor with Graves disease. Source: peripheral blood mononuclear cells (PBMCs), taken when the disease was refractory, from a patient treated with antithyroid drugs. The rearrangement links TRBV19 to TRBJ2-7, with D possibly matching TRBD2 (5 bases). The CDR3 protein is CASSIRGPYEQYF. The CDR3 coding sequence is TGTGCCAGTAGTATTCGGGGTCCCTACGAGCAGTACTTC.